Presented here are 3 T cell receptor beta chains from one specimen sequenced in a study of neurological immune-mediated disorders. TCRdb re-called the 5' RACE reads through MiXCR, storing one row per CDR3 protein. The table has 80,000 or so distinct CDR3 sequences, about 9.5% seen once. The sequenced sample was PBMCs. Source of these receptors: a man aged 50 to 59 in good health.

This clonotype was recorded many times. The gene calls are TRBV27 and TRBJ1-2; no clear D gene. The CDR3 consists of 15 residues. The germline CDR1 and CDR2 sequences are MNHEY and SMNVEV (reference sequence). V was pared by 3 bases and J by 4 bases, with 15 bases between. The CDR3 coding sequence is TGTGCCAGCAGTTTTTATGGGGAGGACGTCTATGGCTACACCTTC. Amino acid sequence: CASSFYGEDVYGYTF.

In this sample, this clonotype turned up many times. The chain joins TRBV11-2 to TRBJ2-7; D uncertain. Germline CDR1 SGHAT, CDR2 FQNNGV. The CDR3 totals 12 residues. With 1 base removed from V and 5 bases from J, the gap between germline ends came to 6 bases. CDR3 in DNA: TGTGCCAGCAGCTTAGTAGGGAACGAGCAGTACTTC. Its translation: CASSLVGNEQYF.

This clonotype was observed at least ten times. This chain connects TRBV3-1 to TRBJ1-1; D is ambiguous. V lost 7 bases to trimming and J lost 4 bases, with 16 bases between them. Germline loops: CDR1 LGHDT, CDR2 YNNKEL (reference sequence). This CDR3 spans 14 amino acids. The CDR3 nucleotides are TGTGCCAGCACCCTTGGGCGCAGGCCCACTGAAGCTTTCTTT. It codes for CASTLGRRPTEAFF.